This TCR beta chain emerged from a study of blood T cell repertoires in COVID-19. The CDR3 sequence is 15 residues long. V gave up 5 bases and J gave up 0 bases, with 10 bases separating them. CDR1 MNHNY and CDR2 SVGAGI come from the germline V gene (reference sequence). Original processing notes: Quantification of nucleated cells was approximated via reference gene primer amplification. The table came from immunoSEQ multiplex PCR; TCRdb's copy has only in-frame clones and leaves some out. The DNA gave D and trimming, while V, J and clone size come from that table. Of roughly 250,000 clones in the sample, 84% were seen once. Seattle enrolled patients during active infection and tracked them longitudinally.

This TCR derives from a person aged 65-85 years with COVID-19, enrolled during active disease. V and J are TRBV6-6 and TRBJ2-2; possibly TRBD1 for D (5 bases). Sequencing was performed on peripheral blood. In DNA, the CDR3 is TGTGCCAGCAGTCCCCAGGGCGCGAACACCGGGGAGCTGTTTTTT. Its translation: CASSPQGANTGELFF.